The sequence of this T cell receptor beta chain was determined in a study of beta chain features in type 1 diabetes. Study overall: Across every sample, around 110,000,000 sorted cells were examined in total. Study-wide results and caveats: People with Type 1 diabetes carried modestly yet significantly shorter TCRB CDR3s in all four CD4+ subsets.

Germline V gene sequence: CDR1 LGHNA, CDR2 YNFKEQ. CDR3 size: 16 residues. Trimming cost V 1 base and J 1 base, with 14 bases left between them. Reverse transcription of all isolated RNA meant that expressed TCRB transcripts were sequenced. Assay used: immunoSEQ multiplex PCR; TCRdb lists only in-frame clones, some missing. The data show roughly 150,000 clones, 7.5% to 8.5% seen once. This clone came up a few times. Its antigen is still unknown. The sequence was obtained from a man between 18 and 35 years old with type 1 diabetes. This chain uses TRBV4-2 with TRBJ2-7; TRBD1 is a possible D gene (6 bases). Source material: central memory CD4+ T cells from blood. Here the CDR3 DNA reads TGTGCCAGCAGCCAAGTGGGACACAGCGGATCCTACGAGCAGTACTTC. Its protein product is CASSQVGHSGSYEQYF.